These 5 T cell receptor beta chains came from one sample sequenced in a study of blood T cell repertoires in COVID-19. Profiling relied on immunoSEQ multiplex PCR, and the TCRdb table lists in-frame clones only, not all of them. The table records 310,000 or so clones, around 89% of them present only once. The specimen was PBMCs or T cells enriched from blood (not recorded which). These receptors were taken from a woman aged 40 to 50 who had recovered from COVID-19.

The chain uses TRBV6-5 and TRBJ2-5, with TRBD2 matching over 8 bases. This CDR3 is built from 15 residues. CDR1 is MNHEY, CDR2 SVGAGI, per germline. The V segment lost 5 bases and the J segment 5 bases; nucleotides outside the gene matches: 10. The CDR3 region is CASSQNGLAGETQYF. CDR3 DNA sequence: TGTGCCAGCAGTCAAAACGGACTAGCTGGGGAGACCCAGTACTTC.

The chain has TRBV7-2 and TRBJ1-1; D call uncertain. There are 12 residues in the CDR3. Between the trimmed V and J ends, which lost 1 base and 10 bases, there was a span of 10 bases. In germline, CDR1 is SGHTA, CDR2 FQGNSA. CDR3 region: CASSLVVPSAFF. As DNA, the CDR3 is TGTGCCAGCAGCTTAGTTGTCCCCTCAGCTTTCTTT.

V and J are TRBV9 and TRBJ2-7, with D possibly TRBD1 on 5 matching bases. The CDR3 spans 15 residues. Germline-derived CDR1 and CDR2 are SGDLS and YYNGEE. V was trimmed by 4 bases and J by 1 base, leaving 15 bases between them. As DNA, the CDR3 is TGTGCCAGCAGCCCCTACCAGAGACAGTCCTACGAGCAGTACTTC. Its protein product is CASSPYQRQSYEQYF.

The CDR3: CASIPGTPPRDGELFF. The CDR3 DNA follows: TGTGCCAGCATCCCCGGGACTCCACCACGGGACGGGGAGCTGTTTTTT. The rearrangement joins TRBV27 to TRBJ2-2, with D perhaps TRBD2 (6 bases). Per the germline V gene, CDR1 is MNHEY and CDR2 is SMNVEV (reference sequence). The CDR3 extends over 16 amino acids. V was clipped by 7 bases and J by 7 bases, with 22 bases between them.

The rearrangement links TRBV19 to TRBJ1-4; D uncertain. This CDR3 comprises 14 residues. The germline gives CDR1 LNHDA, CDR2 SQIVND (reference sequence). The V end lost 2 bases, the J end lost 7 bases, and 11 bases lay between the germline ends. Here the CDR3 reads CASSIITVGEKLFF. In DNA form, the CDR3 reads TGTGCCAGTAGTATAATCACCGTCGGTGAAAAACTGTTTTTT.